These 25 T cell receptor beta chains came from one sample sequenced in a study of beta chain features in type 1 diabetes. Expressed TCRB transcripts were sequenced because the isolated RNA had all been reverse transcribed beforehand. The repertoire was sequenced with immunoSEQ multiplex PCR; TCRdb's copy has only in-frame clones and lacks some. Among 300,000 or so clones listed, under 8.5% were seen once. The specimen sequenced was central memory CD4+ T cells from blood. These receptor sequences come from a woman aged 18-35 years in good health.

This clone occurred a few times. V gene TRBV29-1 combines with J gene TRBJ2-1; 7 bases align to TRBD1. V lost 3 bases and J lost 5; bases outside the gene matches: 4. Germline V gene data show CDR1 as SQVTM and CDR2 as ANQGSEA. CDR3 length: 13 residues. In DNA, the CDR3 is TGCAGCGTTGAGAGAGACAGGGACAATGAGCAGTTCTTC. It is translated as CSVERDRDNEQFF.

The chain links TRBV7-3 to TRBJ2-5; 7 bases are a match to TRBD2. Trimming at V came to 2 bases and at J to 2 bases, leaving 5 bases not matched to a gene. The CDR3 runs to 15 residues. Germline V gene sequence: CDR1 SGHTA, CDR2 FQGTGA. The CDR3 loop reads CASSLGGGGQETQYF. The CDR3 DNA is TGTGCCAGCAGCTTAGGCGGGGGAGGACAAGAGACCCAGTACTTC.

The chain couples TRBV10-2 to TRBJ2-7; unclear D gene. V was trimmed by 1 base and J by 0 bases, leaving 10 bases between them. The CDR3 length is 15 residues. The germline V gene encodes CDR1 WSHSY and CDR2 SAAADI. DNA for the CDR3: TGCGCCAGCAGTGAGTATAGAGTTTCCTCCTACGAGCAGTACTTC. It is translated as CASSEYRVSSYEQYF.

This clone was seen a few times. The rearrangement links TRBV5-4 to TRBJ2-7; D gene ambiguous. Per germline, CDR1 SGHNT and CDR2 YYREEE (reference sequence). V was pared by 0 bases and J by 4 bases, with 8 bases between. CDR3 length: 13 amino acids. The CDR3: CASSLVAGYEQYF. CDR3 in DNA: TGTGCCAGCAGCTTGGTAGCCGGATACGAGCAGTACTTC.

The J gene is TRBJ2-3, the V gene TRBV15; a weak D match, TRBD1 (6 bases). The CDR3 is 13 amino acids. The germline V and J ends were trimmed by 2 bases and 3 bases, with 6 bases remaining between them. Germline assignment: CDR1 LNHNV and CDR2 YYDKDF (reference sequence). The CDR3 coding sequence is TGTGCCACCAGCAGACAGGGGACAGATACGCAGTATTTT. It specifies CATSRQGTDTQYF.

The J gene is TRBJ2-5, the V gene TRBV2, with 10 bases identical to TRBD1. Germline V gene sequence: CDR1 SNHLY, CDR2 FYNNEI. J gave up 9 bases and V 8 bases, and 12 bases lay outside the gene matches. The CDR3 sequence is 14 residues long. This CDR3 reads CASDPGQGRGAQYF. In DNA, the CDR3 is TGTGCCAGCGACCCGGGACAGGGGAGGGGGGCCCAGTACTTC.

This clone was seen more than once but under ten times. This chain uses TRBV7-2 with TRBJ2-5, with 9 bases fitting TRBD2. Germline loops: CDR1 SGHTA, CDR2 FQGNSA. The CDR3 consists of 16 residues. V lost 3 bases, J lost 7 bases, and 12 bases stayed unmatched. CDR3 nucleotides: TGTGCCAGCAGCTTCATACCGACTAGCGGCCCGGGGACCCAGTACTTC. Translation: CASSFIPTSGPGTQYF. Using reference TRBV7-2 and TRBJ2-5 for the parts outside the CDR3, the full variable domain is GAGVSQSPSNKVTEKGKDVELRCDPISGHTALYWYRQSLGQGLEFLIYFQGNSAPDKSGLPSDRFSAERTGGSVSTLTIQRTQQEDSAVYLCASSFIPTSGPGTQYFGPGTRLLVL.

This clone was seen more than once but under ten times. This chain uses TRBV6-5 with TRBJ2-3, with D perhaps TRBD1 or TRBD2 (5 bases each). The CDR3 is 14 residues long. Trimming stripped 2 bases from V and 3 bases from J, with 9 bases between. CDR1 and CDR2 from the germline V gene are MNHEY and SVGAGI. For the CDR3, the DNA is TGTGCCAGCAGTTACACGGGGCAAACAGATACGCAGTATTTT. Protein: CASSYTGQTDTQYF.

The CDR3 here is CASSAGLAGTTDTQYF. CDR3 coding DNA: TGTGCCAGCAGCGCGGGACTAGCGGGGACCACAGATACGCAGTATTTT. The V call is TRBV9, the J call TRBJ2-3, with 13 bases identical to TRBD2. J was trimmed by 2 bases and V by 3 bases; bases with no gene match: 3. The CDR3 runs 16 residues. Germline V lookup: CDR1 SGDLS, CDR2 YYNGEE.

This clone has a handful of counts. The genes are TRBV7-9 and TRBJ2-5; D is unclear. Germline-derived CDR1 and CDR2 are SEHNR and FQNEAQ (reference sequence). Trimming cost V 5 bases and J 5 bases, with 12 bases left between them. The CDR3 contains 13 residues. The CDR3 is CASSITLGETQYF. CDR3 DNA: TGTGCCAGCAGCATCACTCTGGGGGAGACCCAGTACTTC.

This clone has a count of ten or more. The rearrangement joins TRBV6-6 to TRBJ2-7, with TRBD2 matching 7 bases. Germline values: CDR1 MNHNY, CDR2 SVGAGI (reference sequence). CDR3 length equals 14 residues. V dropped 6 bases and J dropped 9; count of bases not matched to a gene: 14. Here the CDR3 DNA reads TGTGCCAGCAGCACGGGGGACGGCCCTAGCGGGCAGTACTTC. As protein: CASSTGDGPSGQYF.

This clone was counted a few times. The chain has TRBV7-2 and TRBJ1-1; 9 bases line up with TRBD1. V lost 5 bases and J lost 2; bases outside the gene matches: 12. The V gene's germline CDR1 is SGHTA and CDR2 FQGNSA. The CDR3 is 17 residues long. In nucleotides, the CDR3 is TGTGCCAGCAGCCAAGATTGGGTGGGACAGGGAAACACTGAAGCTTTCTTT. It encodes CASSQDWVGQGNTEAFF.

This clone was picked up a small number of times. As DNA, the CDR3 is TGTGCCATCAGGCAGGGGCTGGAGGGCAATCAGCCCCAGCATTTT. It specifies CAIRQGLEGNQPQHF. V gene TRBV6-5 combines with J gene TRBJ1-5, with a tentative D call TRBD1 (6 bases). CDR1 and CDR2 from the germline V gene are MNHEY and SVGAGI. This CDR3 is 15 amino acids long. V gave up 10 bases and J gave up 2 bases, with 18 bases separating them.

This clone came up a few times. The rearrangement uses TRBV28 and TRBJ2-3; D gene uncertain. Germline V gene data show CDR1 as MDHEN and CDR2 as SYDVKM. This CDR3 has 13 amino acids. V lost 4 bases and J lost 5, with 10 bases in between. The CDR3: CASSSALGDTQYF. Written as DNA, the CDR3 is TGTGCCAGCAGTTCTGCTCTTGGAGATACGCAGTATTTT.

This sequence joins TRBV5-1 and TRBJ2-1, with D uncertain. With 0 bases removed from V and 1 base from J, the gap between germline ends came to 5 bases. This CDR3 spans 14 amino acids. CDR1 is SGHRS and CDR2 is YFSETQ in the germline V gene. The CDR3 reads CASSLEGSYNEQFF. DNA of the CDR3: TGCGCCAGCAGCTTGGAGGGTTCCTACAATGAGCAGTTCTTC.

The chain uses TRBV5-1 and TRBJ2-1, with D perhaps given as TRBD1 or TRBD2 (5 bases each). The CDR3 loop spans 14 amino acids. Between the trimmed V and J ends, which lost 4 bases and 7 bases, there was a span of 15 bases. In germline, CDR1 is SGHRS, CDR2 YFSETQ. The CDR3 region is CASSPLSGGNEQFF. The DNA for the CDR3 is TGCGCCAGCAGCCCGCTGAGTGGGGGTAATGAGCAGTTCTTC.

This clone has more than one count but fewer than ten. This sequence joins TRBV25-1 and TRBJ2-1; 9 bases map to TRBD2. Germline trimming cut 6 bases from V and 5 bases from J; bases unmatched to any gene: 5. Germline V lookup: CDR1 MGHDK, CDR2 SYGVNS. The length of the CDR3 is 14 residues. CDR3 sequence: CASSFAGGNNEQFF. Here the CDR3 DNA reads TGTGCCAGCAGCTTTGCGGGAGGGAACAATGAGCAGTTCTTC. The full variable domain, in which reference TRBV25-1 and TRBJ2-1 provide the parts outside the CDR3, is EADIYQTPRYLVIGTGKKITLECSQTMGHDKMYWYQQDPGMELHLIHYSYGVNSTEKGDLSSESTVSRIRTEHFPLTLESARPSHTSQYLCASSFAGGNNEQFFGPGTRLTVL.

The sample holds many counts of this clone. The V gene is TRBV5-1, the J gene TRBJ2-4; D ambiguous. V was shortened by 0 bases and J by 7 bases, with 14 bases between the two germline ends. This CDR3 is 15 amino acids long. Germline V gene lookup returns CDR1 SGHRS and CDR2 YFSETQ. The CDR3 coding sequence is TGCGCCAGCAGCTTGGACCCTGGGGTAGGCAACATTCAGTACTTC. Its protein is CASSLDPGVGNIQYF.

This clone has at least ten counts. This sequence joins TRBV19 and TRBJ2-5; TRBD1 might be the D (5 bases). Trimming pared 5 bases from V and 5 bases from J, leaving 18 bases between. The CDR3 runs 15 residues. Germline V gene lookup returns CDR1 LNHDA and CDR2 SQIVND (reference sequence). The CDR3 DNA sequence: TGTGCCAGTAGTCCTCAGGGTGGGGTAATGGAGACCCAGTACTTC. Encoded protein: CASSPQGGVMETQYF.

Many counts were recorded for this clone. The rearrangement joins TRBV25-1 to TRBJ1-2, with 7 nucleotides matching TRBD1. This CDR3 has 13 amino acids. Losses at the gene ends were 4 bases for V and 2 bases for J; bases not matched to a gene: 1. The germline CDR1 and CDR2 sequences are MGHDK and SYGVNS. This CDR3 is CASSATGNYGYTF. As DNA, the CDR3 is TGTGCCAGCAGTGCGACAGGGAACTATGGCTACACCTTC.

V and J are TRBV6-6 and TRBJ2-5, with TRBD2 identical over 10 bases. V lost 4 bases, J lost 4 bases, and 6 bases stayed unmatched. Looked up from germline, CDR1 is MNHNY and CDR2 is SVGAGI (reference sequence). The length of the CDR3 is 15 residues. The CDR3 reads CASSLETSGSETQYF. CDR3 DNA: TGTGCCAGCAGTTTAGAGACTAGCGGGTCAGAGACCCAGTACTTC.

The table lists this clone with a few counts. The chain couples TRBV18 to TRBJ1-4; no definite D call. Germline V gene sequence: CDR1 KGHSH, CDR2 LQKENI. This CDR3 contains 13 residues. V was shortened by 5 bases and J by 5 bases, with 9 bases between the two germline ends. In nucleotides, the CDR3 is TGTGCCAGCTCAGGTGCCAGAAATGAAAAACTGTTTTTT. Translating it yields CASSGARNEKLFF. Using reference TRBV18 and TRBJ1-4 for the parts outside the CDR3, the full variable domain is NAGVMQNPRHLVRRRGQEARLRCSPMKGHSHVYWYRQLPEEGLKFMVYLQKENIIDESGMPKERFSAEFPKEGPSILRIQQVVRGDSAAYFCASSGARNEKLFFGSGTQLSVL.

This sequence joins TRBV10-2 and TRBJ2-1, with 12 bases matching TRBD2. This CDR3 region has 14 residues. The ends lost 6 bases at V and 7 bases at J; junction bases unmatched: 4. Germline CDR1 is WSHSY and CDR2 is SAAADI. CDR3: CASSRLAGENEQFF. DNA of the CDR3: TGCGCCAGCAGCCGACTAGCGGGAGAAAATGAGCAGTTCTTC.

This clone was found a few times. J is TRBJ2-2 and V is TRBV7-2, with D possibly matching TRBD1 (6 bases). Trimming removed 6 bases from V and 6 bases from J, with 17 bases in between. This CDR3 spans 15 amino acids. The V gene's germline CDR1 is SGHTA and CDR2 FQGNSA. CDR3 amino acids: CASSQNQGSAGELFF. Here the CDR3 DNA reads TGTGCCAGCAGTCAAAACCAGGGGTCGGCCGGGGAGCTGTTTTTT. The entire variable domain, with the rest obtained from reference TRBV7-2 and TRBJ2-2, is as follows: GAGVSQSPSNKVTEKGKDVELRCDPISGHTALYWYRQSLGQGLEFLIYFQGNSAPDKSGLPSDRFSAERTGGSVSTLTIQRTQQEDSAVYLCASSQNQGSAGELFFGEGSRLTVL.

As regards this clone: Since a much larger clone is just one base distant, this may be a read error. The chain carries TRBV7-8 and TRBJ2-7, with D unclear. V lost 6 bases and J 3 bases, leaving 6 bases between the germline ends. Germline CDR1 is SGHVS and CDR2 is FQNEAQ. The CDR3 is 11 residues long. The CDR3 reads CASSTYYEQYF. The CDR3 region has the DNA TGTGCCAGCAGTACCTACTACGAGCAGTACTTC.